This T cell receptor beta chain is drawn from a study of identical twins (dated by TCRdb to 2016 to 2018). Context from the whole study: To test whether fetal clonotypes persist, this study deep-sequenced TCR alpha and beta repertoires from monozygotic twins, from unrelated adults of various ages, and from cord blood. Replicate twin experiments were performed at different times using different library preparation protocols to rule out contamination. Beyond this particular receptor, the publication reports: In monozygotic twins, out-of-frame TCR alpha sharing was systematically underestimated by recombination models, although the models agreed with sharing between unrelated individuals. Because the same donors could not be followed over many years, the conclusions relied on cross-sectional statistical analysis. Abundant cord blood beta clonotypes had fewer insertions, young adult naive repertoires showed a similar but weaker trend, and memory repertoires showed no such trend. Zero-insertion analyses could be partly confounded by invariant T cells such as MAIT and iNKT, although diverse VJ usage argued against such confounding for most clonotypes. Compared with coincidental sharing between unrelated individuals, out-of-frame TCR alpha sequences shared between twins showed an excess of sequences with low generation probability. Excess twin sharing in beta out-of-frame sequences was weaker because fewer shared sequences lowered the signal-to-noise ratio.

Library prep was done by 5' RACE. Reads for this sample came from an Illumina HiSeq 2000. A universal primer binding site was introduced by template switching, and a unique molecular identifier was present in the final cDNA, enabling accurate counting of TCR cDNA molecules. Specific primers in the conserved constant-segment region were used to synthesize first-strand cDNA for the TCR alpha and beta chains. To control for contamination, every cDNA library was double barcoded, receiving both a SMART-Mk sample barcode and Illumina barcodes. Two successive PCR steps introduced TruSeq adapter sequences along with Illumina sample barcodes. Sequencing of the TCR alpha and beta cDNA libraries was done on the Illumina HiSeq platform using custom primers. Per the source publication's procedure: Raw reads were processed with MiGEC to extract unique molecular identifiers, and MiXCR was used to determine CDR3 positions. Recombination models were inferred per individual with the repgenHMM and IGoR tools using an EM algorithm. Shared clonotype analysis was performed with the tcR package in R, normalizing sharing by the product of cloneset sizes. Out-of-frame nonproductive sequences were analyzed to study raw recombination free of thymic and clonal selection effects. The raw public reads went through TCRdb reprocessing: fastp at Q25, MiXCR clone calling, in-frame beta chains kept. One record per CDR3 amino acid sequence lists the most common genes and DNA. These V and J calls rely on TCRdb rather than the paper's analysis. A total of 450,000 or so distinct CDR3 sequences appear in this sample, about 18% of them only once. Clones ranked in the top ten supply around 10% of the sample.

This clonotype was seen at least ten times. The clone's antigen remains unknown. No base quality information exists; no much larger clone differs at one position. The CDR1 and CDR2 encoded by the germline V gene (reference sequence) are SEHNR and FQNEAQ. The junction carries 10 bases between V and J, which are trimmed by 0 bases and 5 bases respectively. The CDR3 runs 15 residues from the cysteine to the phenylalanine. The sequence is cut down to CDR3 DNA, 45 bases in frame from base 1. Only healthy Caucasian donors were included. The study also sequenced three unrelated non-twin adults: a male aged 18 to 30, a male aged 50 to 60 and a female aged 50 to 60. Miltenyi CD45RO+ enrichment and human naive T-cell isolation kits were used to isolate memory (CD45RO+) and naive T cells from PBMC.

The V gene is TRBV7-9 and the J gene is TRBJ1-4; the D segment cannot be called with confidence. Sequencing was performed on naive T cells sorted from blood. Interpreted using the paper, the cell subset or site label stands for: cells isolated with a human naive T-cell isolation kit. The TCR sequence derives from a man aged 50-59 years in good health. Here is the DNA: TGTGCCAGCAGCTTAGCGGTTACTCCAAATGAAAAACTGTTTTTT. It translates as CASSLAVTPNEKLFF.